The 27 T cell receptor beta chains below come from one sample, sequenced in a study of shared clonotypes between healthy human individuals. Only in-frame clones appear in the TCRdb table, and some are missing; sequencing was by immunoSEQ multiplex PCR. The data contain over a million clones, about three quarters of them singletons. The specimen was memory CD4+ T cells sorted from blood. The subset was: CD45RA-negative fraction. These receptors were taken from a man younger than 30 in good health.

The chain uses TRBV19 and TRBJ2-7; 7 bases align to TRBD1. Trimming took 7 bases from V and 11 from J; bases not matched to a gene: 11. CDR1 is LNHDA, CDR2 SQIVND, per germline (reference sequence). The CDR3 covers 12 residues. CDR3 sequence (DNA): TGTGCCAGTATTTCTCAAGGGGGCTCTAAGTACTTC. Amino acids: CASISQGGSKYF.

The V gene is TRBV7-9, the J gene TRBJ1-1; D call uncertain. Per the germline V gene, CDR1 is SEHNR and CDR2 is FQNEAQ (reference sequence). V was clipped by 5 bases and J by 1 base, with 8 bases between them. The CDR3 extends over 13 amino acids. In nucleotides, the CDR3 is TGTGCCAGCAGCCAGCACTGGAACACTGAAGCTTTCTTT. Its translation is CASSQHWNTEAFF.

CDR3 loop: CATSTGQGRRNEQFF. CDR3 DNA sequence: TGTGCCACCAGCACGGGACAGGGGAGGAGAAATGAGCAGTTCTTC. V and J are TRBV15 and TRBJ2-1, with 10 positions matching TRBD1. Trimming removed 4 bases from V and 7 bases from J; junction bases left unmatched: 7. CDR1 is LNHNV and CDR2 is YYDKDF in the germline V gene (reference sequence). CDR3 length: 15 amino acids.

The chain carries TRBV10-3 and TRBJ2-7; no clear D gene. Germline V gene lookup returns CDR1 ENHRY and CDR2 SYGVKD. V gave up 2 bases and J gave up 7 bases, with 18 bases separating them. The CDR3 has 15 amino acids. In DNA, the CDR3 is TGTGCCATCAGTGAGGGGGTAGGGTCCTACGTGGAGCAGTACTTC. It translates to CAISEGVGSYVEQYF.

The chain couples TRBV28 to TRBJ2-6, with D possibly being TRBD1 or TRBD2 (6 bases each). Trimming left V 4 bases short and J 0 bases short, with 25 bases between. Germline CDR1 MDHEN, CDR2 SYDVKM. The CDR3 contains 21 residues. For the CDR3, the DNA is TGTGCCAGCAGTTCCGCAGGGGCTAACGGGGGCTCACACTCTGGGGCCAACGTCCTGACTTTC. It encodes CASSSAGANGGSHSGANVLTF.

The chain recombines TRBV5-4 with TRBJ1-3; TRBD1 aligns across 8 bases. This CDR3 comprises 14 residues. J lost 4 bases, V lost 7 bases, and 7 bases had no gene match. The germline CDR1 and CDR2 sequences are SGHNT and YYREEE (reference sequence). CDR3 protein: CASGRQGPGNTIYF. Here the CDR3 DNA reads TGTGCCAGCGGGAGACAGGGGCCGGGAAACACCATATATTTT. Full variable domain (rest looked up from reference TRBV5-4 and TRBJ1-3): ETGVTQSPTHLIKTRGQQVTLRCSSQSGHNTVSWYQQALGQGPQFIFQYYREEENGRGNFPPRFSGLQFPNYSSELNVNALELDDSALYLCASGRQGPGNTIYFGEGSWLTVV.

V is TRBV6-1 and J is TRBJ1-6; perhaps TRBD1 as D (6 bases). The V end was cut by 8 bases, the J end by 0 bases, with 8 bases between. The CDR3 extends over 14 amino acids. Germline-derived CDR1 and CDR2 are MNHNS and SASEGT. This CDR3 reads CASEDSSYNSPLHF. Here the CDR3 DNA reads TGTGCCAGCGAGGACAGCTCCTATAATTCACCCCTCCACTTT.

The CDR3 nucleotides are TGCGCCAGCAGGGCTACCTACACCGGGGAGCTGTTTTTT. Translated: CASRATYTGELFF. The chain uses TRBV10-2 and TRBJ2-2; D gene unclear. Germline-derived CDR1 and CDR2 are WSHSY and SAAADI. This CDR3 is built from 13 residues. The V end was cut by 6 bases, the J end by 3 bases, with 8 bases between.

The table lists this clone with a few counts. The chain links TRBV5-1 to TRBJ1-1; TRBD1 matches at 7 bases. CDR3 size: 16 residues. V gave up 0 bases and J gave up 4 bases; unmatched junction bases: 9. Germline V lookup: CDR1 SGHRS, CDR2 YFSETQ. The CDR3 loop reads CASSLEATGRSTEAFF. The CDR3 DNA is TGCGCCAGCAGCTTGGAAGCGACAGGGCGAAGCACTGAAGCTTTCTTT.

V gene TRBV29-1 combines with J gene TRBJ1-2; 10 nucleotides line up with TRBD1. V shed 1 base and J 10 bases; nucleotides not matched to a gene: 12. Germline V lookup: CDR1 SQVTM, CDR2 ANQGSEA. The CDR3 is made up of 15 amino acids. CDR3 in amino acids: CSVEGATGGAEDYTF. The CDR3 DNA sequence: TGCAGCGTTGAAGGGGCGACAGGGGGCGCGGAAGACTACACCTTC.

The chain carries TRBV27 and TRBJ1-5; the match to TRBD1 covers 9 bases. The CDR3 spans 18 residues. The trim removed 4 bases at V and 0 bases at J, leaving 10 bases unmatched. Germline V CDR1 and CDR2: MNHEY, SMNVEV (reference sequence). The CDR3 reads CASSSRQGGGYSNQPQHF. The DNA for the CDR3 is TGTGCCAGCAGTTCTCGACAGGGGGGGGGATATAGCAATCAGCCCCAGCATTTT.

The gene calls are TRBV2 and TRBJ2-3; 9 bases line up with TRBD2. The CDR3 is made up of 14 amino acids. V lost 7 bases to trimming and J lost 2 bases; unmatched junction nucleotides: 4. The germline V gene encodes CDR1 SNHLY and CDR2 FYNNEI. DNA for the CDR3: TGTGCCAGCACACTAGCGGGTTTCACAGATACGCAGTATTTT. Its protein product is CASTLAGFTDTQYF.

The chain is built from TRBV11-2 and TRBJ2-5; D unclear. In germline, CDR1 is SGHAT, CDR2 FQNNGV. This CDR3 is built from 15 residues. Trimming took off 0 bases at V and 5 bases at J, with 13 bases between the two ends. The CDR3 loop is CASSLEGWTQETQYF. The CDR3 bases are TGTGCCAGCAGCTTAGAGGGCTGGACCCAGGAGACCCAGTACTTC.

The chain links TRBV5-1 to TRBJ2-5; D not resolved. Germline V CDR1 and CDR2: SGHRS, YFSETQ. Trimming left V 0 bases short and J 5 bases short, with 11 bases between. The CDR3 spans 14 residues. The DNA of the CDR3 is TGCGCCAGCAGCTTGGGAGGCATCGGGGAGACCCAGTACTTC. Its translation is CASSLGGIGETQYF.

V is TRBV7-9 and J is TRBJ1-3; a possible D gene is TRBD1 (5 bases). The CDR3 totals 14 residues. V was clipped by 5 bases and J by 4 bases, with 12 bases between them. CDR1 SEHNR and CDR2 FQNEAQ come from the germline V gene (reference sequence). CDR3 in amino acids: CASSPKGPGNTIYF. CDR3 bases: TGTGCCAGCAGCCCCAAGGGACCCGGAAACACCATATATTTT.

Only a few counts were recorded for this clone. The V gene is TRBV18, the J gene TRBJ2-7; D may be TRBD1 (5 bases). Germline-derived CDR1 and CDR2 are KGHSH and LQKENI. The CDR3 is 16 residues long. V was clipped by 3 bases and J by 5 bases, with 20 bases between them. CDR3 DNA: TGTGCCAGCTCACCGGGGCAGGATCCCCGCAGTAACGAGCAGTACTTC. Translated: CASSPGQDPRSNEQYF.

This chain uses TRBV19 with TRBJ1-1, with D perhaps matching TRBD1 (5 bases). The germline V gene encodes CDR1 LNHDA and CDR2 SQIVND (reference sequence). The V end was cut by 7 bases, the J end by 4 bases, with 19 bases between. The CDR3 loop spans 15 amino acids. The CDR3: CASTSWGRTATEAFF. The CDR3 DNA follows: TGTGCCAGTACCTCATGGGGACGGACGGCCACTGAAGCTTTCTTT.

This clone appeared once. The rearrangement uses TRBV27 and TRBJ2-5; TRBD2 matches 10 bases. The CDR3 is 15 residues long. Germline values: CDR1 MNHEY, CDR2 SMNVEV (reference sequence). The V and J ends lost 6 bases and 5 bases, in that order; junction bases with no gene match: 9. CDR3: CASSRAGGVYETQYF. CDR3 DNA sequence: TGTGCCAGCAGCAGAGCGGGAGGGGTATACGAGACCCAGTACTTC.

The chain uses TRBV6-6 and TRBJ1-5; the match to TRBD1 covers 7 bases. The germline gives CDR1 MNHNY, CDR2 SVGAGI (reference sequence). The length of the CDR3 is 14 residues. J gave up 4 bases and V 7 bases, and 7 bases lay outside the gene matches. The CDR3 DNA sequence: TGTGCCAGCACGTATGTGACAGGGAATCAGCCCCAGCATTTT. It specifies CASTYVTGNQPQHF.

This clone was seen a handful of times. The same CDR3 can be traced to other DNA sequences in this sample. The DNA of the CDR3 is TGTGCCAGCAGTTTGTCTAGCGGGACCCCCTACGAGCAGTACTTC. It translates to CASSLSSGTPYEQYF. The rearrangement uses TRBV27 and TRBJ2-7, with TRBD2 matching 9 bases. J gave up 2 bases and V 3 bases, and 5 bases lay outside the gene matches. Germline assignment: CDR1 MNHEY and CDR2 SMNVEV (reference sequence). The CDR3 consists of 15 residues.

The chain joins TRBV10-2 to TRBJ1-1; D unresolved. V was cut by 5 bases and J by 3 bases, with 7 bases left in between. The length of the CDR3 is 12 residues. Germline-derived CDR1 and CDR2 are WSHSY and SAAADI. CDR3 coding DNA: TGCGCCAGCAGTACGGTCCACACTGAAGCTTTCTTT. Translated, it gives CASSTVHTEAFF.

This sequence joins TRBV5-1 and TRBJ1-1; unclear D gene. The ends were cut back, 4 bases at V and 2 bases at J, with 12 bases in the middle. Germline V gene data show CDR1 as SGHRS and CDR2 as YFSETQ. The CDR3 consists of 14 residues. DNA of the CDR3: TGCGCCAGCAGCCAACTGACGGATAACACTGAAGCTTTCTTT. It codes for CASSQLTDNTEAFF. Combining the CDR3 with reference TRBV5-1 and TRBJ1-1 gives the whole variable domain KAGVTQTPRYLIKTRGQQVTLSCSPISGHRSVSWYQQTPGQGLQFLFEYFSETQRNKGNFPGRFSGRQFSNSRSEMNVSTLELGDSALYLCASSQLTDNTEAFFGQGTRLTVV.

This sequence joins TRBV10-3 and TRBJ1-2, with no clear D. V lost 3 bases and J 2 bases, leaving 7 bases between the germline ends. Germline V gives CDR1 ENHRY, CDR2 SYGVKD. CDR3 length: 13 amino acids. The CDR3 sequence: CAISEDKNYGYTF. The CDR3 bases are TGTGCCATCAGTGAAGACAAGAACTATGGCTACACCTTC.

The chain is built from TRBV7-3 and TRBJ2-3; D may be TRBD1 or TRBD2 (6 bases each). Germline V CDR1 and CDR2: SGHTA, FQGTGA. The V end lost 2 bases, the J end lost 2 bases, and 11 bases lay between the germline ends. The CDR3 has 15 residues. CDR3 loop: CASSLAGHNTDTQYF. CDR3 nucleotides: TGTGCCAGCAGCTTAGCGGGACATAACACAGATACGCAGTATTTT.

Points on this clone: Different DNA sequences within this sample yield the same CDR3. The J gene is TRBJ1-5, the V gene TRBV7-9; D perhaps matches TRBD1 (5 bases). There are 15 residues in the CDR3. Germline CDR1 and CDR2: SEHNR and FQNEAQ (reference sequence). V was pared by 5 bases and J by 0 bases, with 11 bases between. The CDR3 protein is CASSLVGDSNQPQHF. As DNA, the CDR3 is TGTGCCAGCAGCCTAGTGGGGGATAGCAATCAGCCCCAGCATTTT.

The rearrangement uses TRBV5-4 and TRBJ2-5; 8 bases fit TRBD2. The V and J ends lost 3 bases and 5 bases, in that order; junction bases with no gene match: 18. Germline V gene sequence: CDR1 SGHNT, CDR2 YYREEE (reference sequence). There are 18 residues in the CDR3. The CDR3 DNA reads as TGTGCCAGCAGCTCCCTCGCGGGGGGCGCGAGCTGGCGGGAGACCCAGTACTTC. Translating it yields CASSSLAGGASWRETQYF. The full variable domain, with the rest looked up from reference TRBV5-4 and TRBJ2-5, is ETGVTQSPTHLIKTRGQQVTLRCSSQSGHNTVSWYQQALGQGPQFIFQYYREEENGRGNFPPRFSGLQFPNYSSELNVNALELDDSALYLCASSSLAGGASWRETQYFGPGTRLLVL.

This chain connects TRBV7-2 to TRBJ1-5; D not resolved. CDR1 is SGHTA, CDR2 FQGNSA, per germline. V lost 2 bases and J lost 1, with 6 bases in between. The CDR3 contains 14 residues. The CDR3 bases are TGTGCCAGCAGCTTAAGCCAGAGCAATCAGCCCCAGCATTTT. It translates to CASSLSQSNQPQHF.